This T cell receptor beta chain came from a study of T cell repertoires in cytomegalovirus infection. V was pared by 5 bases and J by 1 base, with 10 bases between. The CDR3 covers 14 residues. From the reads, TCRdb called clonotypes with MiXCR, one entry per CDR3 protein. The sample carries under 200,000 distinct CDR3 sequences, about a fifth recorded once. This clonotype showed up just a few times. The antigen remains undetermined. This clonotype was sampled from a human donor in good health (CMV status not recorded). Some clones in this sample may be carry-over from other donors' samples. The material sequenced was CD8+ T cells from cultured PBMCs, taken from culture after CMV antigen stimulation. This sequence joins TRBV12-3 or TRBV12-4 and TRBJ2-3; the D is unclear. In DNA, the CDR3 is TGTGCCAGCAGTCCCTCGATGGGCACAGATACGCAGTATTTT. Translation: CASSPSMGTDTQYF.